Listed below are T cell receptor beta chains from one sample, sequenced in a study of T-cell reconstitution after alpha-beta-depleted transplantation in children. TCRdb independently ran MiXCR on the PCR reads; one entry per CDR3 protein. This table holds nearly 350,000 distinct CDR3 sequences, 16% found once. This specimen consisted of PBMCs, mostly from graft donor cells, obtained 360 days after TCRalphabeta/CD19-depleted stem cell transplant. These receptors came from a male patient between 2 and 15 years old who had a stem cell transplant for acute lymphoblastic leukemia, so the T cells may come from the graft donor. Each CDR3 is given with its conserved first and last residue. D genes are given only for firm matches. Clone size, where shown, is once, few, many, or a class for clones that have expanded.

>TRBJ2-3|TRBV12-3/TRBV12-4|NA|TRBD2
TGTGCCAGCAACCCAACTGGGGGGGAGACGGACACAGATACGCAGTATTTT
CASNPTGGETDTDTQYF
>TRBJ1-2|TRBV7-2|NA|TRBD1
TGTGCCAGCAGCTCGCAAGGGGGCGCAGGCTATGGCTACACCTTC
CASSSQGGAGYGYTF
>TRBJ2-3|TRBV4-2|few|NA
TGTGCCAGCAGCCAAGATGACGCGGGACCAGATACGCAGTATTTT
CASSQDDAGPDTQYF
>TRBJ2-7|TRBV10-3|few|TRBD1
TGTGCCATCAGGGGACAGCCAACCTACGAGCAGTACTTC
CAIRGQPTYEQYF
>TRBJ2-7|TRBV7-9|NA|TRBD1
TGTGCCAGCAGCACCGATCCGGACAGGGGTTATCACGAGCAGTACTTC
CASSTDPDRGYHEQYF
>TRBJ2-5|TRBV7-8|NA|TRBD2
TGTGCCAGCAGCTTAGGGACTAGCGTGGAGACCCAGTACTTC
CASSLGTSVETQYF
>TRBJ2-7|TRBV5-6|many|NA
TGTGCCAGCAGCCGTGGGCTAGCGAGGTTTTACGAGCAGTACTTC
CASSRGLARFYEQYF
>TRBJ1-2|TRBV7-9|many|NA
TGTGCCAGCAGCTTAGTTGGCGGGACGGACTTCTATGGCTACACCTTC
CASSLVGGTDFYGYTF
>TRBJ2-7|TRBV9|NA|NA
TGTGCCAGCAGCGTAGACCCGGGGGCGCGAGAGCAGTACTTC
CASSVDPGAREQYF
>TRBJ2-3|TRBV4-3|NA|NA
TGCGCCAGCAGCCATGAAACTTGGGGCACAGATACGCAGTATTTT
CASSHETWGTDTQYF
>TRBJ2-3|TRBV12-3/TRBV12-4|many|TRBD2
TGTGCCAGCAGTTCGGGACTAGCGGCAGATACGCAGTATTTT
CASSSGLAADTQYF
>TRBJ2-1|TRBV7-3|few|NA
TGTGCCAGCAGCTTAATGTCCGGTAGCTCCTACAATGAGCAGTTCTTC
CASSLMSGSSYNEQFF
>TRBJ2-3|TRBV20-1|many|NA
TGCAGCCACCCACTAGTATCCCCATATACGCAGTATTTT
CSHPLVSPYTQYF
>TRBJ1-2|TRBV27|NA|TRBD1
TGTGCCAGCAGTTACCGGATCGGAAATACGGACAGGGGGCTCGGTGGCTACACCTTC
CASSYRIGNTDRGLGGYTF
>TRBJ2-2|TRBV24-1|few|TRBD2
TGTGCCACCAGTGATTTGCCAAGCGGGAGGCCGAACACCGGGGAGCTGTTTTTT
CATSDLPSGRPNTGELFF
>TRBJ2-3|TRBV5-1|few|NA
TGCGCCAGCAGCTTGGTAGGGGGTTCAGATACGCAGTATTTT
CASSLVGGSDTQYF
>TRBJ2-5|TRBV6-5|NA|NA
TGTGCCAGCAGTTATGGCAGGGTAGGGAAGCCCGGTTCTCAAGAGACCCAGTACTTC
CASSYGRVGKPGSQETQYF
>TRBJ2-6|TRBV13|few|NA
TGTGCCAGCAGCACAACAGCCCTTGGCAGTCGCCTCTCTGGGGCCAACGTCCTGACTTTC
CASSTTALGSRLSGANVLTF
>TRBJ2-7|TRBV5-1|NA|NA
TGCGCCAGCAGGACGACAACGCAGGTCTACGAGCAGTACTTC
CASRTTTQVYEQYF
>TRBJ2-7|TRBV18|few|NA
TGTGCCAGCTCACCGGGGGCACAGTCCTACGAGCAGTACTTC
CASSPGAQSYEQYF
>TRBJ2-3|TRBV9|NA|NA
TGTGCCAGCAGCGTTCTGGATGCCACAGATACGCAGTATTTT
CASSVLDATDTQYF
>TRBJ1-4|TRBV19|NA|NA
TGTGCCAGTATGAGGACACCGAATGAAAAACTGTTTTTT
CASMRTPNEKLFF
>TRBJ2-5|TRBV11-1|many|TRBD2
TGTGCCAGCAGCACTGGGACTAGCGGGAGGATTGCCCAAGAGACCCAGTACTTC
CASSTGTSGRIAQETQYF
>TRBJ2-1|TRBV24-1|few|TRBD1
TGTGCCACCAGTCGGGACAGGGTAAACAATGAGCAGTTCTTC
CATSRDRVNNEQFF
>TRBJ2-5|TRBV20-1|NA|TRBD2
TGCAGTGCTAGAGATCGAGCGGGAGGCCCGGGGGAGACCCAGTACTTC
CSARDRAGGPGETQYF
>TRBJ2-4|TRBV28|NA|NA
TGTGCCAGCAGTTTACCGGGTTTAGCCAAAAACATTCAGTACTTC
CASSLPGLAKNIQYF
>TRBJ2-7|TRBV5-1|NA|NA
TGCGCCAGCAGCTTGGATGCTCGGTACGAGCAGTACTTC
CASSLDARYEQYF
>TRBJ2-7|TRBV7-8|NA|TRBD2
TGTGCCAGCAGCCCTAGACGGTCCTCTTATCTAGCGGGAGGACCCTACGAGCAGTACTTC
CASSPRRSSYLAGGPYEQYF
>TRBJ2-2|TRBV9|NA|NA
TGTGCCAGCAGCGTGGACGGGACGGTCACCGGGGAGCTGTTTTTT
CASSVDGTVTGELFF
>TRBJ2-3|TRBV7-2|few|NA
TGTGCCAGCAGCCCAGTGGCGGCTTTATGGGATACGCAGTATTTT
CASSPVAALWDTQYF
>TRBJ1-5|TRBV20-1|few|TRBD1
TGCAGTGCCACGACAGGGGGCGGTCAGCCCCAGCATTTT
CSATTGGGQPQHF
>TRBJ1-5|TRBV19|many|TRBD1
TGTGCCAGTAGGGCAGGGGGCCAGCCCCAGCATTTT
CASRAGGQPQHF
>TRBJ1-5|TRBV29-1|NA|TRBD1
TGCAGCGTTGAGACAGGGGACAATCAGCCCCAGCATTTT
CSVETGDNQPQHF
>TRBJ1-2|TRBV6-5|once|NA
TGTGCCAGCAGTCGGGATGGCTACACCTTC
CASSRDGYTF
>TRBJ2-3|TRBV20-1|few|NA
TGCAGTGCTAGACTCTCTAGGCCAGATACGCAGTATTTT
CSARLSRPDTQYF
>TRBJ2-5|TRBV7-8|few|NA
TGTGCCAGCAGCTTAGCCCAAGATACCCAGTACTTC
CASSLAQDTQYF